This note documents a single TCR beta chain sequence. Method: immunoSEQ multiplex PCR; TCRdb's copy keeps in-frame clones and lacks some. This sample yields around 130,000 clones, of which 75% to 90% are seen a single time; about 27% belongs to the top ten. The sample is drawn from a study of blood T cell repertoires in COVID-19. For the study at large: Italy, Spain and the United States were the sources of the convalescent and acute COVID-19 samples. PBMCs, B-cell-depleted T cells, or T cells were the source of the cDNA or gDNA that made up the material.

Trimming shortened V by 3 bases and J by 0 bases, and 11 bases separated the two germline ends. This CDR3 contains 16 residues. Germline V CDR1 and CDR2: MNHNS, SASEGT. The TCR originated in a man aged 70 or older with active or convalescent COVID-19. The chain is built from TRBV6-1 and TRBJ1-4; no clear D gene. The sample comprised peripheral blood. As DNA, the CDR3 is TGTGCCAGCAGTGATCCCGGCCGGGCAACTAATGAAAAACTGTTTTTT. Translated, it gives CASSDPGRATNEKLFF.